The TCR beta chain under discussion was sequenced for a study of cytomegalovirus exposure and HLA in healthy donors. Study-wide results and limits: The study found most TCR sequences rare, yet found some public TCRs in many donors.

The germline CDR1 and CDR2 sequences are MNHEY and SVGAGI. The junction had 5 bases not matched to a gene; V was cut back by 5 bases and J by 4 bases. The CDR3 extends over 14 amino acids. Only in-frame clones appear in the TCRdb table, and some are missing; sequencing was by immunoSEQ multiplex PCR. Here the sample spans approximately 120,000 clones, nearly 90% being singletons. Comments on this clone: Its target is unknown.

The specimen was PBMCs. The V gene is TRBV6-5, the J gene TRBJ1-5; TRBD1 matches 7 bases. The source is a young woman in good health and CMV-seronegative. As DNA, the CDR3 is TGTGCCAGCAGTACCGGACAGGCGAATCAGCCCCAGCATTTT. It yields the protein CASSTGQANQPQHF.